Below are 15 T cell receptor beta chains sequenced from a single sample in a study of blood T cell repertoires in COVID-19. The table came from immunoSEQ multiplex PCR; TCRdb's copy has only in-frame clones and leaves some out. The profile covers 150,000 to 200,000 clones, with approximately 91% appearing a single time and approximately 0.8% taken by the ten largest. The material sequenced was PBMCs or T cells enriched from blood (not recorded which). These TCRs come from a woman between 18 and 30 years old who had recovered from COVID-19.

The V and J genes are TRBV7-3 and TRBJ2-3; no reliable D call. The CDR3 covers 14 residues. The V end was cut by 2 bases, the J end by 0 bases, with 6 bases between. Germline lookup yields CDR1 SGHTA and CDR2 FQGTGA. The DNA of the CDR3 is TGTGCCAGCAGCTTAGGCCCTAGCACAGATACGCAGTATTTT. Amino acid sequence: CASSLGPSTDTQYF. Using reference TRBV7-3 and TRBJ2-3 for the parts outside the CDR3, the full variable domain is GAGVSQTPSNKVTEKGKYVELRCDPISGHTALYWYRQSLGQGPEFLIYFQGTGAADDSGLPNDRFFAVRPEGSVSTLKIQRTERGDSAVYLCASSLGPSTDTQYFGPGTRLTVL.

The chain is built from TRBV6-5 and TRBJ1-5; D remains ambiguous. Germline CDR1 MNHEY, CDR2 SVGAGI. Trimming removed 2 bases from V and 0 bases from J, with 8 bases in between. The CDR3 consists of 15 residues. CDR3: CASSYEINSNQPQHF. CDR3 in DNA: TGTGCCAGCAGTTACGAGATTAATAGCAATCAGCCCCAGCATTTT.

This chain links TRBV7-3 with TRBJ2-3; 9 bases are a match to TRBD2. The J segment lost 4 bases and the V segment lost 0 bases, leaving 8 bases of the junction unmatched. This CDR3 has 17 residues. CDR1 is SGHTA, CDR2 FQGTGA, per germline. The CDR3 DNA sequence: TGTGCCAGCAGCTTAACGTTGGCGGGAGGGGGATCAGATACGCAGTATTTT. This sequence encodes CASSLTLAGGGSDTQYF.

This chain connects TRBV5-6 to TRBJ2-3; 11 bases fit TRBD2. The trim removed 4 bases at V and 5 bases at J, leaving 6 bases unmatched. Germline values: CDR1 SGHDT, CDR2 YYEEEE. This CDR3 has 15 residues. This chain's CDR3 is CASSVPTSGKDTQYF. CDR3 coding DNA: TGTGCCAGCAGCGTACCGACTAGCGGGAAAGATACGCAGTATTTT.

The CDR3 loop is CASSHLQGRGGSNEKLFF. In DNA form, the CDR3 reads TGTGCCAGCAGCCACTTACAGGGACGCGGGGGAAGTAATGAAAAACTGTTTTTT. This chain joins TRBV14 and TRBJ1-4; possibly TRBD1 for D (6 bases). V was pared by 3 bases and J by 4 bases, with 21 bases between. The germline gives CDR1 SGHDN, CDR2 FVKESK. The CDR3 length is 18 residues.

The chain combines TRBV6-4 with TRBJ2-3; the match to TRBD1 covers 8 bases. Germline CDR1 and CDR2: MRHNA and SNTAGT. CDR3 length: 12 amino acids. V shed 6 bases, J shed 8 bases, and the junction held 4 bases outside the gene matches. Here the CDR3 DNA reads TGTGCCAGCAGCCAGGGGGCGGGTACGCAGTATTTT. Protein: CASSQGAGTQYF.

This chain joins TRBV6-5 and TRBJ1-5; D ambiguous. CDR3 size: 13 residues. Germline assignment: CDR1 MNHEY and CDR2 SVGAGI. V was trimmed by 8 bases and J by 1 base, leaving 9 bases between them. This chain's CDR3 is CASGHRSNQPQHF. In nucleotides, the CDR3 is TGTGCCAGCGGGCATCGCAGCAATCAGCCCCAGCATTTT.

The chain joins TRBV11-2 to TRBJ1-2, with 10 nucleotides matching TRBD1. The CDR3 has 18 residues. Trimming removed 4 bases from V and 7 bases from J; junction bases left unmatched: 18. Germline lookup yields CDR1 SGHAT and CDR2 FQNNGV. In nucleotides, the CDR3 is TGTGCCAGCAGCTCCGCCGGGGGGCCGGGACAGGGGCCGAGTGGCTACACCTTC. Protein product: CASSSAGGPGQGPSGYTF.

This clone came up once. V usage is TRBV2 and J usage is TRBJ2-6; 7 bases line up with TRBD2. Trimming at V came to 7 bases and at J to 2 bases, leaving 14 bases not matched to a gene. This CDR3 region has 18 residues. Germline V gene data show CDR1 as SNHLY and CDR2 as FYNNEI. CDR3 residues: CASNPGLAVSAGANVLTF. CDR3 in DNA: TGTGCCAGCAACCCCGGGCTAGCGGTTTCTGCTGGGGCCAACGTCCTGACTTTC.

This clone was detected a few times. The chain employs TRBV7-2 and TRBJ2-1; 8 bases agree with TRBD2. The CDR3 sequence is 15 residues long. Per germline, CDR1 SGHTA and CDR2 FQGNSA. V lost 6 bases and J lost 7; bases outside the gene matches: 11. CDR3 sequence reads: CASSSFREGLNEQFF. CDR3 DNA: TGTGCCAGCAGTTCCTTCCGGGAGGGCCTAAATGAGCAGTTCTTC.

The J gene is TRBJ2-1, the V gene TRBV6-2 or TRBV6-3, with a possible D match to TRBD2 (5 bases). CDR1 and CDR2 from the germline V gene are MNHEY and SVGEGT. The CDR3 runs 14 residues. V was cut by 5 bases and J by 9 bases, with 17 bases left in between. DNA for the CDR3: TGTGCCAGCAGTCCCCCATCCCTAGCTGGTGAGCAGTTCTTC. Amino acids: CASSPPSLAGEQFF.

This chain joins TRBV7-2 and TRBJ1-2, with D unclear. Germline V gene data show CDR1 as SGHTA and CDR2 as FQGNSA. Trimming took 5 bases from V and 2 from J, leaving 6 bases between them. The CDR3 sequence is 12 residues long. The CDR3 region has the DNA TGTGCCAGCAGCCCAGTAAACTATGGCTACACCTTC. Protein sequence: CASSPVNYGYTF.

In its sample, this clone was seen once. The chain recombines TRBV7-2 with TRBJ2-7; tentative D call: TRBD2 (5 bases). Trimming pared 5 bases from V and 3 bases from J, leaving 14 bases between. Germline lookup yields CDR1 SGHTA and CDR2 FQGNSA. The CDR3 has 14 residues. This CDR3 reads CASSPGPGIYEQYF. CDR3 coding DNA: TGTGCCAGCAGCCCCGGGCCGGGGATCTACGAGCAGTACTTC.

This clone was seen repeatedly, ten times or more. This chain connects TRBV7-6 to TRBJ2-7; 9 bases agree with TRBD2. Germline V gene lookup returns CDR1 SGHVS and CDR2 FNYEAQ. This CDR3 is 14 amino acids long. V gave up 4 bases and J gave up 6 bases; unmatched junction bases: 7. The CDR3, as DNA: TGTGCCAGCAGCTCCTTAGCGGGAGAGGGCGAGCAGTACTTC. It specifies CASSSLAGEGEQYF.

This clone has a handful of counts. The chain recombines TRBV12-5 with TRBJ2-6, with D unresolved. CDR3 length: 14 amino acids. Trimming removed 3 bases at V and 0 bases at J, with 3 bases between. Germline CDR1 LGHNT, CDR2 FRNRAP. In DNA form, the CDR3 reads TGTGCTAGTGGTTTTCTCTCTGGGGCCAACGTCCTGACTTTC. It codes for CASGFLSGANVLTF.